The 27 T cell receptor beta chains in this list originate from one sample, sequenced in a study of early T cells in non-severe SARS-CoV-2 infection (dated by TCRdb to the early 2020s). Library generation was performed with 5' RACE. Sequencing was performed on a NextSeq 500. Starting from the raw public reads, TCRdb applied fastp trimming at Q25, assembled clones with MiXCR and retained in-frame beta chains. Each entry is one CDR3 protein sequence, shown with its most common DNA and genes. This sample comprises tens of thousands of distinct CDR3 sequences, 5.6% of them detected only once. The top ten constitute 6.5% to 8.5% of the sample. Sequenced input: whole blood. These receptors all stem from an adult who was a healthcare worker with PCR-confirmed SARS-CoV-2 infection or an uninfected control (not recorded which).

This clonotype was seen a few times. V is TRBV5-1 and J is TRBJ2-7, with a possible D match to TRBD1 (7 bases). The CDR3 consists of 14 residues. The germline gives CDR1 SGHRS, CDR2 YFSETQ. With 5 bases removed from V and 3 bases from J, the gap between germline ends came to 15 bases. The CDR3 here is CASSRGDRGYEQYF. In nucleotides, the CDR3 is TGCGCCAGCAGTCGCGGGGACAGAGGCTACGAGCAGTACTTC.

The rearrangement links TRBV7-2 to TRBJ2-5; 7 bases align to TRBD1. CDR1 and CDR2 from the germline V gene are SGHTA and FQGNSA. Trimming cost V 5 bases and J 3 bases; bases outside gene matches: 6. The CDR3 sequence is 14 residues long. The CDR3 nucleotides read TGTGCCAGCAGCGACTACCAGGGGGAAGAGACCCAGTACTTC. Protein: CASSDYQGEETQYF.

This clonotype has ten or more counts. CDR3 sequence: CASSSWAGSTDTQYF. The DNA for the CDR3 is TGTGCCAGCAGTTCTTGGGCAGGGAGCACAGATACGCAGTATTTT. This chain connects TRBV6-5 to TRBJ2-3; the D gene is possibly TRBD1 (5 bases). The V and J ends lost 4 bases and 0 bases respectively, with 11 bases between them. The CDR3 runs 15 residues. Germline V gives CDR1 MNHEY, CDR2 SVGAGI.

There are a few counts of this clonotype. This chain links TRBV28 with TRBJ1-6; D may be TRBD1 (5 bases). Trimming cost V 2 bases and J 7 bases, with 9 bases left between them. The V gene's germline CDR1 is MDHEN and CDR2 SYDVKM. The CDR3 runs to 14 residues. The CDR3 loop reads CASSLRRGNSPLHF. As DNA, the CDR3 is TGTGCCAGCAGTTTACGTAGGGGAAATTCACCCCTCCACTTT.

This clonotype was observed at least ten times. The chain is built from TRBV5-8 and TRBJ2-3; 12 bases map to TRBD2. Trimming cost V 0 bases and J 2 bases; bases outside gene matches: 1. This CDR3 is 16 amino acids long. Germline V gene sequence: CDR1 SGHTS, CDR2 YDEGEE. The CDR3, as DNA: TGTGCCAGCAGCTTGGGGACTAGCGGGACCACAGATACGCAGTATTTT. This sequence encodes CASSLGTSGTTDTQYF.

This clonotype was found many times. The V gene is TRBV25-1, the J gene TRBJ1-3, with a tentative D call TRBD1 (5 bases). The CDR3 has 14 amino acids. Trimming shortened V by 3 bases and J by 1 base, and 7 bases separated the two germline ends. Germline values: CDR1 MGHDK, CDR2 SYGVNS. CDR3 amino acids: CASSEPGSGNTIYF. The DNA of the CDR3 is TGTGCCAGCAGTGAGCCAGGGTCTGGAAACACCATATATTTT.

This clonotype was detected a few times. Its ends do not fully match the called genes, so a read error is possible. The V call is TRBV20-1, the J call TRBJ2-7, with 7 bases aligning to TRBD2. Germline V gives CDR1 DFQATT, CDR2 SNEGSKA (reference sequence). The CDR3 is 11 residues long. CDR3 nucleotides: TGCAGTGCCAGGGAGGGAGCAGTCCTCTTCTTC. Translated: CSAREGAVLFF.

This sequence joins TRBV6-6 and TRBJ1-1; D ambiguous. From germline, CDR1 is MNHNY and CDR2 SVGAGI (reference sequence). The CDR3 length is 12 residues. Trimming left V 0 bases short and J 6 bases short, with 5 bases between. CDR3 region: CASSYSEAEAFF. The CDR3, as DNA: TGTGCCAGCAGTTACTCCGAGGCTGAAGCTTTCTTT.

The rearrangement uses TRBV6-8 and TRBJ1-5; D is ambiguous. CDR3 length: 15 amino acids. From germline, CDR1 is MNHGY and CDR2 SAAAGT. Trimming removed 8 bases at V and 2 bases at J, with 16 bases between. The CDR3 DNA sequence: TGTGCCAGCGGTCAGGCTGGAGGTGGCAATCAGCCCCAGCATTTT. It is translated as CASGQAGGGNQPQHF.

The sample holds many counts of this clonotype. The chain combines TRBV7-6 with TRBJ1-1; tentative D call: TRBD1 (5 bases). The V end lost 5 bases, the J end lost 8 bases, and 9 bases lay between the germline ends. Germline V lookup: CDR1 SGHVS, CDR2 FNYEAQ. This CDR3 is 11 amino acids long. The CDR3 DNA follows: TGTGCCAGCAGCCGGGACGGAGAAGCTTTCTTT. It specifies CASSRDGEAFF.

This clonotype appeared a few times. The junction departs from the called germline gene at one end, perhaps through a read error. CDR3 in amino acids: CAGHQEAQYF. CDR3 coding DNA: TGTGCCGGACACCAAGAGGCCCAGTACTTC. The chain is built from TRBV7-2 and TRBJ2-5; tentatively, D is TRBD1 (5 bases). Per the germline V gene, CDR1 is SGHTA and CDR2 is FQGNSA. The CDR3 length is 10 residues.

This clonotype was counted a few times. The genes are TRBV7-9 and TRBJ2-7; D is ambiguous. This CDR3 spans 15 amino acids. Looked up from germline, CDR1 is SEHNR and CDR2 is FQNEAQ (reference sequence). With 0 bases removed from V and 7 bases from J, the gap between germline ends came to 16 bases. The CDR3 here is CASSLAREGEEEQYF. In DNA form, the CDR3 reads TGTGCCAGCAGCTTAGCGCGAGAAGGAGAGGAAGAGCAGTACTTC.

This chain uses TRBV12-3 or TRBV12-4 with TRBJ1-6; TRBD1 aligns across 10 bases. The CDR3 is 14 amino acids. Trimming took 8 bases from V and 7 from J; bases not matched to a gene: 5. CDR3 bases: TGTGCCAGCCGGGGGACAGGGGAGAATTCACCCCTCCACTTT. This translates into CASRGTGENSPLHF.

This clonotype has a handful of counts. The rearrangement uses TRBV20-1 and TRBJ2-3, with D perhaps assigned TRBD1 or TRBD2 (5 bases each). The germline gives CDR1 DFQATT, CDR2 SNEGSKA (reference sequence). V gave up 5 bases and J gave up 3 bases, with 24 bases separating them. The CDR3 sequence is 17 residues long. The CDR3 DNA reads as TGCAGTGCTTGGCGTAGAGGGACCCTCGATGGAACAGATACGCAGTATTTT. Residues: CSAWRRGTLDGTDTQYF.

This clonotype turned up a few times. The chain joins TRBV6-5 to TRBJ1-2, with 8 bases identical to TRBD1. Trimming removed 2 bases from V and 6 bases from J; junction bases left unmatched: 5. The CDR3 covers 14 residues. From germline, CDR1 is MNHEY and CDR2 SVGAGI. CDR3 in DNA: TGTGCCAGCAGTTACGGGACAGGACGGCATGGCTACACCTTC. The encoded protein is CASSYGTGRHGYTF.

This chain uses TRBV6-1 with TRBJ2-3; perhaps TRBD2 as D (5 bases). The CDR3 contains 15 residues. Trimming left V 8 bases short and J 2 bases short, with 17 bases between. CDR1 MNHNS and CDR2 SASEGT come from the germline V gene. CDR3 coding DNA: TGTGCCAGCCGCGGGCGGGCGACACTCACAGATACGCAGTATTTT. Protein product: CASRGRATLTDTQYF.

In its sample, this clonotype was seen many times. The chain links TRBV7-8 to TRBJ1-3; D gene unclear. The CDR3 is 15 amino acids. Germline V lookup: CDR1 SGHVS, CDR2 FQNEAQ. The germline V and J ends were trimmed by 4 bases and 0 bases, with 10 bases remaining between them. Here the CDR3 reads CASSSVEASGNTIYF. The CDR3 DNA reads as TGTGCCAGCAGCTCAGTGGAGGCCTCTGGAAACACCATATATTTT.

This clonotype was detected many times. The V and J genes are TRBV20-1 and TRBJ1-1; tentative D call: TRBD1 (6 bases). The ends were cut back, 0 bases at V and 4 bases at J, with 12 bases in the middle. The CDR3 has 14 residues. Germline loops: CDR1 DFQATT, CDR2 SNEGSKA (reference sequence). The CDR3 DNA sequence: TGCAGTGCTAGAGATAGCAGGGGTGGCACTGAAGCTTTCTTT. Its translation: CSARDSRGGTEAFF.

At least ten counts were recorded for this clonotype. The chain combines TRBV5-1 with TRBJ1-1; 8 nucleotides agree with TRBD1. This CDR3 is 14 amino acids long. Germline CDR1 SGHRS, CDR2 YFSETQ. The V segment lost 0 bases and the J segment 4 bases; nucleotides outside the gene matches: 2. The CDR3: CASSLDRGATEAFF. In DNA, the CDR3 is TGCGCCAGCAGCTTGGACAGGGGGGCCACTGAAGCTTTCTTT. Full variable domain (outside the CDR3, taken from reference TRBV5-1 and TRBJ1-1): KAGVTQTPRYLIKTRGQQVTLSCSPISGHRSVSWYQQTPGQGLQFLFEYFSETQRNKGNFPGRFSGRQFSNSRSEMNVSTLELGDSALYLCASSLDRGATEAFFGQGTRLTVV.

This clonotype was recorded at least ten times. In DNA, the CDR3 is TGTGCCAGCAGCTTAGGATCGGCAGGTGGTAGGTACGAGCAGTACTTC. This codes for CASSLGSAGGRYEQYF. The J gene is TRBJ2-7, the V gene TRBV13; D gene uncertain. Trimming removed 0 bases from V and 4 bases from J, with 16 bases in between. The CDR3 runs to 16 residues. The germline CDR1 and CDR2 sequences are PRHDT and FYEKMQ (reference sequence).

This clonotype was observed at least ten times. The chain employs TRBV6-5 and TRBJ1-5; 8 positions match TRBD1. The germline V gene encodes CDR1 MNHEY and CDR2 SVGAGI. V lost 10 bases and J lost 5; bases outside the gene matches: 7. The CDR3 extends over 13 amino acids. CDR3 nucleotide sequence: TGTGCCACCTCGGACAGGGCGTATCAGCCCCAGCATTTT. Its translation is CATSDRAYQPQHF.

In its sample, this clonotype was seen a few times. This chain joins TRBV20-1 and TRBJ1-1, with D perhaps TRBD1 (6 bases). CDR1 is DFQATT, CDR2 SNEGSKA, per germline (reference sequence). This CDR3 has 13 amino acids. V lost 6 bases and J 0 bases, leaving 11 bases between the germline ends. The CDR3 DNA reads TGCAGTGCCCGAGGGGGGATGAACACTGAAGCTTTCTTT. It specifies CSARGGMNTEAFF.

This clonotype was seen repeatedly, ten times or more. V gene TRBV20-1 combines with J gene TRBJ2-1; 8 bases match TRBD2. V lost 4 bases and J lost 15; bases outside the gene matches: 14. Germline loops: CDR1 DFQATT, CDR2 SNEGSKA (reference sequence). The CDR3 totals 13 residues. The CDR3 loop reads CSATKAGVPASFF. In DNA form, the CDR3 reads TGCAGTGCTACGAAAGCGGGAGTGCCCGCGTCGTTCTTC.

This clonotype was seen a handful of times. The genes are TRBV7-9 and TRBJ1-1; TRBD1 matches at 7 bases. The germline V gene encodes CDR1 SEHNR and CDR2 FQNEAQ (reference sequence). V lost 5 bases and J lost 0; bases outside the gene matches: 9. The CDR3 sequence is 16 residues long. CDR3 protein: CASSPRQGEMNTEAFF. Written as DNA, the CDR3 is TGTGCCAGCAGCCCTCGACAGGGCGAGATGAACACTGAAGCTTTCTTT.

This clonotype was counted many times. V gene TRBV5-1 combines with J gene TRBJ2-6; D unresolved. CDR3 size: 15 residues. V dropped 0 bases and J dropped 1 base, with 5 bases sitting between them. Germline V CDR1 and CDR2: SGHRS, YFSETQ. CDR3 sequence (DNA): TGCGCCAGCAGCTTGGAAGGATCTGGGGCCAACGTCCTGACTTTC. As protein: CASSLEGSGANVLTF.

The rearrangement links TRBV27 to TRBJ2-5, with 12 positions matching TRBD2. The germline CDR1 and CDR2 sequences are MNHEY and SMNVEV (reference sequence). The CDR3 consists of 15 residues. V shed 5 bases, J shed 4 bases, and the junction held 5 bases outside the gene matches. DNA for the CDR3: TGTGCCAGCAGTCTACTAGCGGGAGGCCTAGAGACCCAGTACTTC. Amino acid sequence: CASSLLAGGLETQYF.

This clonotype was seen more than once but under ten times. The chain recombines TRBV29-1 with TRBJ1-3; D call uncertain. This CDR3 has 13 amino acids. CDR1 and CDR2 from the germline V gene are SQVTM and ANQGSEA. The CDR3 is CTAGSEAGNTIYF. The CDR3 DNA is TGCACCGCGGGGTCGGAAGCGGGAAACACCATATATTTT.